This T cell receptor (beta chain) comes out of a study of T cells after yellow fever vaccination. Whole-study findings and limits: Weaker in magnitude, the secondary response showed a faster peak on day 5 versus 15. Most clones from primary vaccination resurfaced after the booster (around 97% CD4, 88% CD8).

CDR3 size: 14 residues. Germline assignment: CDR1 MNHNS and CDR2 SASEGT. V was trimmed by 6 bases and J by 5 bases, leaving 14 bases between them. In making TCR cDNA, 5'RACE template switching added a universal primer site and UMIs to it. Using its own MiXCR run on the 5' RACE reads, TCRdb lists one record per CDR3 protein. The data hold around 300,000 distinct CDR3 sequences, with around 13% observed a single time. Remarks on this clonotype: Its antigen is unidentified.

The starting material was CD4+ T cells sorted from PBMCs, obtained 45 days after the yellow fever booster vaccination. The rearrangement links TRBV6-1 to TRBJ2-1, with D possibly being TRBD1 or TRBD2 (6 bases each). The TCR was taken from a man younger than 45 who received the YFV17D yellow fever vaccine. CDR3 sequence (DNA): TGTGCCAGCAGGGTTTGGGGGGCCAACAATGAGCAGTTCTTC. It yields the protein CASRVWGANNEQFF.